This T cell receptor (beta chain) is drawn from a study of blood T cell repertoires in COVID-19. About the research overall: COVID-19 samples collected from the United States, Italy and Spain covered acute and convalescent phases.

CDR3 length equals 16 residues. V gave up 0 bases and J gave up 8 bases; unmatched junction bases: 8. CDR1 MGHRA and CDR2 YSYEKL come from the germline V gene. Profiled with immunoSEQ multiplex PCR; TCRdb holds only in-frame clones, not every one. The sample carries around 130,000 clones, about four fifths recorded once. This clone has only one observation. Self-reported history from a screening survey and questionnaire set each donor's cohort. V gene TRBV4-1 combines with J gene TRBJ2-5, with 11 bases identical to TRBD1. The specimen sequenced was PBMCs or T cells enriched from blood (not recorded which). The TCR originated in a woman aged 18-29 years who had been exposed to COVID-19. Here the CDR3 DNA reads TGCGCCAGCAGCCAAGAGTTGGGACAGGGGGGAACAACCCAGTACTTC. Translation gives CASSQELGQGGTTQYF.